This T cell receptor (beta chain) was identified during a study of blood T cell repertoires in COVID-19. Study-level information: Sites in the United States, Italy and Spain provided acute and convalescent COVID-19 samples. From T cells, B-cell-depleted T cells, or PBMCs came the material, which was cDNA or gDNA.

Trimming stripped 2 bases from V and 2 bases from J, with 11 bases between. The germline gives CDR1 SGHKS, CDR2 YYEKEE (reference sequence). This CDR3 is 14 amino acids long. In the study's own analysis: Reference gene primer amplification gave nucleated cell count estimates. This table comes from immunoSEQ multiplex PCR, and its TCRdb copy is limited to in-frame clones, with some not included. That table is the source of V, J and clone size, and D and trimming were worked out from the DNA. Of about 230,000 clones in the sample, 80% to 85% are singletons; the top ten hold around 30%. The sample consisted of peripheral blood. The chain has TRBV5-5 and TRBJ2-7; a weak D match, TRBD1 (5 bases). This receptor was obtained from a man between 40 and 49 years old with acute or convalescent COVID-19. The CDR3 region has the DNA TGTGCCAGCAGCTTCCCAGGGTCCCCCTACGAGCAGTACTTC. As protein: CASSFPGSPYEQYF.